This entry concerns a single T cell receptor beta chain. Its target is unknown. Assay used: immunoSEQ multiplex PCR; TCRdb lists only in-frame clones, some missing. The repertoire holds about 180,000 clones, with 94% as singletons. This entry comes from a study of T cell responses to AZD1222 COVID-19 vaccine. Study-wide points: Reports indicate that nearly half of spike-specific TCRs are directed at unmutated variant regions. Spike-specific TCR breadth and depth both grew after two AZD1222 doses. Spike was spanned by vaccine-associated CD4 TCRs, which were dominant at 160-218 and 743-854.

The CDR3 has 14 amino acids. V shed 0 bases and J 6 bases; nucleotides not matched to a gene: 1. Germline assignment: CDR1 SGHRS and CDR2 YFSETQ. Source: peripheral blood, taken 28 days after the second AZD1222 dose. The chain recombines TRBV5-1 with TRBJ1-4, with 8 bases aligning to TRBD1. The receptor was derived from an adult who received the AZD1222 COVID-19 vaccine. CDR3 bases: TGCGCCAGCAGCTTGGCAGGGGGCCATGAAAAACTGTTTTTT. Translating gives CASSLAGGHEKLFF.